This T cell receptor (beta chain) is drawn from a study of blood T cell repertoires in COVID-19. Study information: PBMCs, B-cell-depleted T cells, or T cells were the source of the cDNA or gDNA that made up the material.

The repertoire was sequenced with immunoSEQ multiplex PCR; TCRdb's copy has only in-frame clones and lacks some. The repertoire holds about 69,000 clones, with approximately 79% as singletons. Remarks on this clone: Compared with germline, one end of the junction differs, possibly owing to a read error.

Germline CDR1 is SSHAT and CDR2 is FNYEAQ (reference sequence). The length of the CDR3 is 15 residues. The chain carries TRBV7-7 and TRBJ2-1; TRBD1 matches at 11 bases. Specimen: peripheral blood. The source is a human donor in a cohort sampled during active COVID-19. CDR3 nucleotide sequence: TGTGCTAGCAGCTCAGTCGGGACAGGGGGCAATGAGCAGTTCTTC. As protein: CASSSVGTGGNEQFF.